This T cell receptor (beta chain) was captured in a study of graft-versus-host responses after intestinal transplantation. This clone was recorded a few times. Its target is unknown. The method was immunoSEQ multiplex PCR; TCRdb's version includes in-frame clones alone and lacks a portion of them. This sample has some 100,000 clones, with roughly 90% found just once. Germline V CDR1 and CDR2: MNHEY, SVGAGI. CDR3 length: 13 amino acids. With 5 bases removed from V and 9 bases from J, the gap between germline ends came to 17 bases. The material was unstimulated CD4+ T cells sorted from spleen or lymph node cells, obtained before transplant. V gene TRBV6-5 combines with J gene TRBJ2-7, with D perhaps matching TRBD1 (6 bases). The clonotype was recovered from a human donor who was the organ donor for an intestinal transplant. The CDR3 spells CASSMTGDVGQYF. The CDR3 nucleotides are TGTGCCAGCAGTATGACAGGTGATGTCGGGCAGTACTTC.